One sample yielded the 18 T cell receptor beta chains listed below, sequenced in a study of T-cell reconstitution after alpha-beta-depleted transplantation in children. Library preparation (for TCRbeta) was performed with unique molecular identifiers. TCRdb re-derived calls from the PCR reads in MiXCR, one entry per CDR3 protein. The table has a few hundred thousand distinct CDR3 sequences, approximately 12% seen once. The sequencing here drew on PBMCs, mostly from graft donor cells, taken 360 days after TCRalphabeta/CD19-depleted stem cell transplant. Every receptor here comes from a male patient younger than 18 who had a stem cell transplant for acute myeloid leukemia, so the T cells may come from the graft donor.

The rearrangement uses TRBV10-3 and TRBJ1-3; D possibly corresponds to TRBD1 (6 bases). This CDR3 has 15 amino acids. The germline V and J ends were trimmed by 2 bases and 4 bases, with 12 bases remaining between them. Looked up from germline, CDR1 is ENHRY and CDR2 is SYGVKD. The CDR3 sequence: CAISERQGIGNTIYF. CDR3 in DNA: TGTGCCATCAGTGAGCGGCAGGGGATCGGAAACACCATATATTTT.

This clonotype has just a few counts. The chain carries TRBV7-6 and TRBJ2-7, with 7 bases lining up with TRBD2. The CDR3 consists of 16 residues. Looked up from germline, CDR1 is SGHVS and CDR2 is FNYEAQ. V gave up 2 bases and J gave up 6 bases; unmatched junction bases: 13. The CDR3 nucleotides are TGTGCCAGCAGCTTAAGGTGGCAACTAGCGACGGGCGAGCAGTACTTC. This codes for CASSLRWQLATGEQYF.

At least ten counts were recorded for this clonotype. The CDR3, as DNA: TGCAGCGTTGAAGAGAGCTACGAGCAGTACTTC. It codes for CSVEESYEQYF. The chain carries TRBV29-1 and TRBJ2-7; D gene unclear. V was pared by 0 bases and J by 3 bases, with 3 bases between. In germline, CDR1 is SQVTM, CDR2 ANQGSEA. The CDR3 consists of 11 residues.

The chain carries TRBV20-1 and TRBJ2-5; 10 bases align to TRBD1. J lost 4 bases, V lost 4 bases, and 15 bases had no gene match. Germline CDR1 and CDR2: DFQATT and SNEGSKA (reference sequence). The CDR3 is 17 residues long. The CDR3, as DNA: TGCAGTGCTACGACCGGACAGGGGGTTGTTTTTGGAGAGACCCAGTACTTC. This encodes CSATTGQGVVFGETQYF.

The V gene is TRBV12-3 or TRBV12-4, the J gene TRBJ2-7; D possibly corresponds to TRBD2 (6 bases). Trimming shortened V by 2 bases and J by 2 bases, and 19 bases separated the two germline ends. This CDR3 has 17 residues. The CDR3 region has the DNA TGTGCCAGCAGTTTAAAAAGGATAGCGGTGTTGGCCTACGAGCAGTACTTC. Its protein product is CASSLKRIAVLAYEQYF.

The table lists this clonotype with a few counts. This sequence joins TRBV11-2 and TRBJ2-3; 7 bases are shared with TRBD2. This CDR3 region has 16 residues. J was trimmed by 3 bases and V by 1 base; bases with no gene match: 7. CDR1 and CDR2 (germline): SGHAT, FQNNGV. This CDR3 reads CASSLGLREMTDTQYF. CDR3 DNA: TGTGCCAGCAGCTTAGGCCTGCGGGAGATGACAGATACGCAGTATTTT.

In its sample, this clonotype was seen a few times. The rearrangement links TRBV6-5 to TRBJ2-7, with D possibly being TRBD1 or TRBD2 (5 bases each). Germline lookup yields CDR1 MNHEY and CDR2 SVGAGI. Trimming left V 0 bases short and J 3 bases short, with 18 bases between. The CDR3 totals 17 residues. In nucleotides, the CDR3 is TGTGCCAGCAGTTACTCGTCAGGGACGGGGTGGTACTACGAGCAGTACTTC. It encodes CASSYSSGTGWYYEQYF.

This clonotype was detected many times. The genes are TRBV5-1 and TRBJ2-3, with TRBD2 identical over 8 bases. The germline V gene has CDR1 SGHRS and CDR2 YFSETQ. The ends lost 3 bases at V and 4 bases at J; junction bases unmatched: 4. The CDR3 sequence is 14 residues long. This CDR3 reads CASSSRLASDTQYF. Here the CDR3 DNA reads TGCGCCAGCAGCTCAAGACTAGCGTCAGATACGCAGTATTTT.

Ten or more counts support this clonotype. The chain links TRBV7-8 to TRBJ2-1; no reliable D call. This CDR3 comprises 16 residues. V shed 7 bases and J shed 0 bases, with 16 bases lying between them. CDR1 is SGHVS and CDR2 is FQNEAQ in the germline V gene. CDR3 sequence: CASTPSRASSYNEQFF. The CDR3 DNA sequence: TGTGCCAGCACCCCTTCCCGGGCGAGCTCCTACAATGAGCAGTTCTTC.

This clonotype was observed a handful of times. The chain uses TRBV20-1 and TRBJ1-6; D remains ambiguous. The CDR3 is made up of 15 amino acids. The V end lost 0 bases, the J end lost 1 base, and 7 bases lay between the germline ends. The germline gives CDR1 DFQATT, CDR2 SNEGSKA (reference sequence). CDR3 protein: CSARDLRSYNSPLHF. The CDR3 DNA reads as TGCAGTGCTAGAGATCTAAGGTCCTATAATTCACCCCTCCACTTT.

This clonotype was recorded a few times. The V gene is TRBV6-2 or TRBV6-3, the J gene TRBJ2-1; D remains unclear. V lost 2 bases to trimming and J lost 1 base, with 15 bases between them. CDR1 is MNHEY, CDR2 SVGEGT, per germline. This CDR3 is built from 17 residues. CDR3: CASSYPLRWQSYNEQFF. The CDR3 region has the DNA TGTGCCAGCAGTTACCCCCTAAGGTGGCAGTCCTACAATGAGCAGTTCTTC.

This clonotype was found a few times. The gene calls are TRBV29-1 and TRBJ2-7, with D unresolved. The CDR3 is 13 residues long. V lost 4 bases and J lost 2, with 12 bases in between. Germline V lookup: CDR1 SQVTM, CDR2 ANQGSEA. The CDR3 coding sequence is TGCAGCGTTGCGAAGGGATCGGCCTACGAGCAGTACTTC. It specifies CSVAKGSAYEQYF.

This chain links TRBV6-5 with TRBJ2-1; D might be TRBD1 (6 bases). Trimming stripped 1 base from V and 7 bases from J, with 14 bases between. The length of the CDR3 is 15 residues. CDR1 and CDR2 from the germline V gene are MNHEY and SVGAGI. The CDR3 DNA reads TGTGCCAGCAGTTACTTCCAGGGGATGGGGAATGAGCAGTTCTTC. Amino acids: CASSYFQGMGNEQFF.

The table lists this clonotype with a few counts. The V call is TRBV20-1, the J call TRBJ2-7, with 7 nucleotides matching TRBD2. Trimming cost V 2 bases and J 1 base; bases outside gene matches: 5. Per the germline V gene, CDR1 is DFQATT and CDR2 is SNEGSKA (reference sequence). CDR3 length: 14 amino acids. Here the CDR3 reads CSARPSGTSYEQYF. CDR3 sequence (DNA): TGCAGTGCTAGACCTAGCGGAACATCCTACGAGCAGTACTTC.

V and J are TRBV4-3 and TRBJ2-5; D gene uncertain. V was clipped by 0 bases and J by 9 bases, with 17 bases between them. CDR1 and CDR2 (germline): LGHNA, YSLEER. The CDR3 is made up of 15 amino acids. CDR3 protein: CASSQEVLLGVSQYF. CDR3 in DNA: TGCGCCAGCAGCCAAGAGGTCCTCTTAGGTGTGTCCCAGTACTTC.

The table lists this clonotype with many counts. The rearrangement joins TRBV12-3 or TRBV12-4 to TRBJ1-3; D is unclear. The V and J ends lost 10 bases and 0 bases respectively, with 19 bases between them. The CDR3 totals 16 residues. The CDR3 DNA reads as TGTGCCATCGGTACCTATACGCCCACCTCTGGAAACACCATATATTTT. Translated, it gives CAIGTYTPTSGNTIYF.

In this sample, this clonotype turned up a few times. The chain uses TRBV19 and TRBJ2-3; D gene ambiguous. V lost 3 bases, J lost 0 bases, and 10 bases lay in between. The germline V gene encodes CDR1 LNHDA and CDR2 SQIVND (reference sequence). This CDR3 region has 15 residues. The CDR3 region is CASSMAGASTDTQYF. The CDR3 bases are TGTGCCAGTAGTATGGCAGGCGCCAGCACAGATACGCAGTATTTT.

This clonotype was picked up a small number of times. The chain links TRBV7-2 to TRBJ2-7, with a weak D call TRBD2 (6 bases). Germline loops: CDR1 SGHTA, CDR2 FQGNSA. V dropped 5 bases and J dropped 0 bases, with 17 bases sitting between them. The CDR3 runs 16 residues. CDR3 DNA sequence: TGTGCCAGCAGCCTACCTTGGGGGGACGGCTCCTACGAGCAGTACTTC. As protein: CASSLPWGDGSYEQYF.